This T cell receptor beta chain was retrieved from a study of T cell changes during pregnancy in multiple sclerosis. Profiled with immunoSEQ multiplex PCR; TCRdb holds only in-frame clones, not every one. The sample shows around 57,000 clones, around 92% of them seen only once. Germline V lookup: CDR1 SGHVS, CDR2 FQNEAQ. The length of the CDR3 is 17 residues. With 2 bases clipped from V and 6 bases from J, the junction kept 13 bases outside the gene matches. The gene calls are TRBV7-8 and TRBJ2-7, with 10 bases that match TRBD1. This TCR was sampled from a female donor in good health, enrolled as a control in a pregnancy study. Sequenced here: peripheral blood, sampled in the third trimester of pregnancy. DNA of the CDR3: TGTGCCAGCAGCTTAAGCTCGCACCGGGACAGGGGAATCGAGCAGTACTTC. Translated, it gives CASSLSSHRDRGIEQYF.